The 13 T cell receptor beta chains presented below share a single source sample, sequenced in a study of shared clonotypes between healthy human individuals. Assay used: immunoSEQ multiplex PCR; TCRdb lists only in-frame clones, some missing. The sample consists of over 2 million clones, 85% to 95% of them appearing once. Input material: naive CD4+ T cells sorted from blood. Subset in this sample: CD45RA+ positively selected. These receptors were collected from a man younger than 35 in good health.

The V and J genes are TRBV6-5 and TRBJ1-6, with D possibly matching TRBD1 (5 bases). Germline assignment: CDR1 MNHEY and CDR2 SVGAGI. The CDR3 runs to 13 residues. The CDR3, as DNA: TGTGGAGCTCGGGGGTCCTATAATTCACCCCTCCACTTT. Protein product: CGARGSYNSPLHF.

The rearrangement uses TRBV9 and TRBJ2-3, with 9 bases lining up with TRBD2. The CDR3 runs 16 residues. CDR1 and CDR2 from the germline V gene are SGDLS and YYNGEE. Trimming took 0 bases from V and 4 from J; bases not matched to a gene: 6. CDR3 DNA: TGTGCCAGCAGCGTAGATAGCGGGAGTGTGCCAGATACGCAGTATTTT. This codes for CASSVDSGSVPDTQYF.

The rearrangement uses TRBV18 and TRBJ2-7, with D perhaps being TRBD1 or TRBD2 (5 bases each). The germline V gene has CDR1 KGHSH and CDR2 LQKENI. The V gene lost 1 base and the J gene lost 5 bases, with 18 bases spanning the gap. The CDR3 is made up of 16 amino acids. CDR3 nucleotides: TGTGCCAGCTCACCACAGGGGACCCCCTACGTCGACGAGCAGTACTTC. Translation gives CASSPQGTPYVDEQYF. The complete variable domain, with remaining parts taken from reference TRBV18 and TRBJ2-7, reads NAGVMQNPRHLVRRRGQEARLRCSPMKGHSHVYWYRQLPEEGLKFMVYLQKENIIDESGMPKERFSAEFPKEGPSILRIQQVVRGDSAAYFCASSPQGTPYVDEQYFGPGTRLTVT.

V usage is TRBV28 and J usage is TRBJ1-2; possibly TRBD1 for D (6 bases). Germline V gene data show CDR1 as MDHEN and CDR2 as SYDVKM. This CDR3 has 17 amino acids. Trimming left V 5 bases short and J 5 bases short, with 24 bases between. CDR3 nucleotides: TGTGCCAGCAGTCCTCGATCGCGGGACATTAACTTATATGGCTACACCTTC. Its translation is CASSPRSRDINLYGYTF.

A remark on this clone: Within the sample, other DNA sequences also encode this same CDR3. V is TRBV28 and J is TRBJ2-6; D is unclear. This CDR3 region has 15 residues. V lost 2 bases to trimming and J lost 1 base, with 6 bases between them. The germline V gene has CDR1 MDHEN and CDR2 SYDVKM. CDR3 in amino acids: CASSLTGSGANVLTF. The CDR3, as DNA: TGTGCCAGCAGTTTAACGGGTTCTGGGGCCAACGTCCTGACTTTC.

V gene TRBV4-1 combines with J gene TRBJ2-7, with TRBD1 matching 9 bases. The CDR3 totals 14 residues. Germline CDR1 is MGHRA and CDR2 is YSYEKL. With 6 bases clipped from V and 6 bases from J, the junction kept 9 bases outside the gene matches. The CDR3 sequence: CASSAGQGIGEQYF. In DNA, the CDR3 is TGCGCCAGCAGTGCAGGACAGGGGATTGGCGAGCAGTACTTC.

The chain employs TRBV15 and TRBJ2-3; 10 bases line up with TRBD2. This CDR3 is 16 amino acids long. Germline V lookup: CDR1 LNHNV, CDR2 YYDKDF (reference sequence). Trimming at V came to 3 bases and at J to 3 bases, leaving 6 bases not matched to a gene. This chain's CDR3 is CATSSVLAGGTDTQYF. DNA for the CDR3: TGTGCCACCAGCAGTGTGTTAGCGGGGGGAACAGATACGCAGTATTTT.

This clone was counted a few times. The chain couples TRBV2 to TRBJ2-5; tentative D call: TRBD1 (5 bases). The CDR3 runs to 15 residues. CDR1 and CDR2 from the germline V gene are SNHLY and FYNNEI. V was pared by 4 bases and J by 2 bases, with 14 bases between. The CDR3: CASSVGRTIQETQYF. CDR3 in DNA: TGTGCCAGCAGTGTGGGCAGGACAATTCAAGAGACCCAGTACTTC.

CDR3: CASSPGYGQANYGYTF. The CDR3 nucleotides are TGTGCCAGCAGCCCAGGCTATGGGCAAGCCAACTATGGCTACACCTTC. This chain links TRBV7-2 with TRBJ1-2; D gene uncertain. Germline CDR1 SGHTA, CDR2 FQGNSA. Trimming left V 5 bases short and J 2 bases short, with 18 bases between. This CDR3 is built from 16 residues.

The rearrangement joins TRBV7-9 to TRBJ1-4; D is possibly TRBD1 (6 bases). This CDR3 region has 12 residues. The V end lost 6 bases, the J end lost 5 bases, and 7 bases lay between the germline ends. Germline V lookup: CDR1 SEHNR, CDR2 FQNEAQ (reference sequence). The CDR3 DNA reads TGTGCCAGCAGAGGGGGAAATGAAAAACTGTTTTTT. This sequence encodes CASRGGNEKLFF. The full variable domain, its missing parts supplied by reference TRBV7-9 and TRBJ1-4, is DTGVSQNPRHKITKRGQNVTFRCDPISEHNRLYWYRQTLGQGPEFLTYFQNEAQLEKSRLLSDRFSAERPKGSFSTLEIQRTEQGDSAMYLCASRGGNEKLFFGSGTQLSVL.

J is TRBJ2-7 and V is TRBV5-6, with D uncertain. V was clipped by 4 bases and J by 5 bases, with 22 bases between them. This CDR3 is built from 16 residues. Germline V gene lookup returns CDR1 SGHDT and CDR2 YYEEEE. The CDR3 here is CASSARAPLEVHEQYF. DNA of the CDR3: TGTGCCAGCAGCGCCCGGGCCCCCCTAGAGGTTCACGAGCAGTACTTC.

The chain joins TRBV19 to TRBJ2-1; the match to TRBD2 covers 7 bases. The CDR3 extends over 17 amino acids. The germline V gene encodes CDR1 LNHDA and CDR2 SQIVND (reference sequence). Germline trimming cut 5 bases from V and 4 bases from J; bases unmatched to any gene: 14. The CDR3: CASSPGGRMGLYNEQFF. The CDR3 DNA is TGTGCCAGTAGTCCCGGGGGGAGGATGGGCCTTTACAATGAGCAGTTCTTC.

J is TRBJ2-2 and V is TRBV7-9; 12 bases match TRBD2. With 3 bases clipped from V and 2 bases from J, the junction kept 1 base outside the gene matches. This CDR3 region has 16 residues. Germline V gene lookup returns CDR1 SEHNR and CDR2 FQNEAQ (reference sequence). The CDR3 DNA reads TGTGCCAGCAGCTTGGGACTAGCGGGCAACACCGGGGAGCTGTTTTTT. It codes for CASSLGLAGNTGELFF.